The clone carrying this TCR beta chain was detected a few times. The sample belongs to a study of response to subunit inactivated influenza vaccine. TCRdb reprocessed the RT-PCR reads with MiXCR, giving one entry per CDR3 protein. The sample holds roughly 620,000 distinct CDR3 sequences, around 10% seen once. Germline V gene lookup returns CDR1 SQVTM and CDR2 ANQGSEA. This CDR3 comprises 12 residues. Trimming pared 5 bases from V and 16 bases from J, leaving 21 bases between. The same specimen was also included in a second study, on T cells expressing NK-cell markers. That report adds: Libraries used 5'RACE template switching adding universal primer site and UMIs. Sorted T-cell subsets CD3+CD56+NKG2C+, CD3+CD56+NKG2C- and CD3+CD56-NKG2C+ were TCR beta-sequenced. Most of the eight sequenced donors tested HCMV-seropositive; one tested seronegative. The HCMV specificity of the expanded NKG2C+ T cell clones stayed unresolved.

The TCR was taken from a man aged 50 to 59 who received an inactivated influenza vaccine. Specimen: PBMCs from blood, collected on the day of vaccination. The chain is built from TRBV29-1 and TRBJ2-1, with D hard to call. CDR3 in amino acids: CSVSLRARVLFF. For the CDR3, the DNA is TGCAGCGTTTCGCTCCGAGCCCGAGTTTTATTCTTC.